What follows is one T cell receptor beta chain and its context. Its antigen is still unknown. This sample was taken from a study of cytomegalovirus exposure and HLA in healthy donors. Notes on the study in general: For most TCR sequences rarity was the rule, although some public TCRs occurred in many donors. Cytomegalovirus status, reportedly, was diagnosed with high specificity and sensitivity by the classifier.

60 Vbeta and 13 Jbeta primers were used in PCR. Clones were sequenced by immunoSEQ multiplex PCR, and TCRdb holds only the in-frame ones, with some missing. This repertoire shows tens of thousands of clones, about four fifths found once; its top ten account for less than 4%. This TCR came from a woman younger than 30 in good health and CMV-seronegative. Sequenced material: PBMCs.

CDR3 in DNA: TGTGCCAGCAGGAGGGCAGTATACGAGCAGTACTTC. Encoded protein: CASRRAVYEQYF. This chain links TRBV28 with TRBJ2-7; TRBD2 is a possible D gene (5 bases). Germline-derived CDR1 and CDR2 are MDHEN and SYDVKM. Trimming removed 6 bases at V and 4 bases at J, with 10 bases between. This CDR3 spans 12 amino acids.